This T cell receptor (beta chain) is from a study of blood T cell repertoires in COVID-19. V was shortened by 3 bases and J by 3 bases, with 10 bases between the two germline ends. Germline assignment: CDR1 SQVTM and CDR2 ANQGSEA. This CDR3 contains 13 residues. In its sample, this clone was seen a few times. Assay used: immunoSEQ multiplex PCR; TCRdb lists only in-frame clones, some missing. The table includes under 300,000 clones, about nine tenths detected once. Sequenced material: peripheral blood. The chain recombines TRBV29-1 with TRBJ2-3; maybe TRBD2 (6 bases). The TCR comes from a man aged 55 to 70 who had recovered from COVID-19. This chain's CDR3 is CSVDAGWTDTQYF. DNA of the CDR3: TGCAGCGTTGATGCGGGATGGACAGATACGCAGTATTTT.